The rows below give T cell receptor beta chains drawn from one sample of a study of blood T cell repertoires in COVID-19. The protocol was immunoSEQ multiplex PCR, while the TCRdb copy is restricted to in-frame clones and leaves out a portion. The profile shows some 400,000 clones, approximately 80% of them singletons. The sample was peripheral blood. The source is a human donor with acute or convalescent COVID-19. The donor label of this sample is uncertain. Each CDR3 is given with its conserved first and last residue. Only part of the rows carry a size: once, few, many, or a class if the clone is expanded.

clone size,V gene,J gene,CDR3 protein
NA,TRBV3-1/TRBV3-2,TRBJ2-1,CASSQDRQVQFF
NA,TRBV2,TRBJ1-4,CASRSRQGLNEKLFF
once,TRBV27,TRBJ2-2,CASSVGTAPNTGELFF
NA,TRBV6-5,TRBJ1-6,CASRQTENSPLHF
NA,TRBV5-6,TRBJ1-2,CASSPTGTNHLYGYTF
NA,TRBV2,TRBJ2-5,CASSEERGAETQYF
NA,TRBV19,TRBJ2-5,CASSPAGGPWTQYF
NA,TRBV27,TRBJ1-3,CARRPNKTWGFSGNTIYF
NA,TRBV21-1,TRBJ2-7,CASTPTASYEQYF
NA,TRBV3-1/TRBV3-2,TRBJ2-3,CASTPGQGRWDTQYF
NA,TRBV19,TRBJ1-3,CASTRGSSGNTIYF
NA,TRBV5-6,TRBJ2-3,CASSLDRGFGTQYF
NA,TRBV3-1/TRBV3-2,TRBJ2-1,CASSLGTSIGNEQFF
NA,TRBV14,TRBJ2-3,CASSRFGTSNTQYF
few,TRBV28,TRBJ1-3,CASRLPGVSGNTIYF
NA,TRBV6-5,TRBJ1-2,CASSYSRGTAQYGYTF
NA,TRBV10-1,TRBJ1-1,CASSDPQDPNTEAFF
NA,TRBV5-1,TRBJ1-5,CASSLGQGPNQPQHF
NA,TRBV5-1,TRBJ2-3,CASSRTSGRTDTQYF
NA,TRBV27,TRBJ1-6,CASSLAGTSYNSPLHF
few,TRBV6-1,TRBJ1-1,CASSEHRGRGTEAFF
NA,TRBV29-1,TRBJ1-2,CSVEFAGSQMKGYTF